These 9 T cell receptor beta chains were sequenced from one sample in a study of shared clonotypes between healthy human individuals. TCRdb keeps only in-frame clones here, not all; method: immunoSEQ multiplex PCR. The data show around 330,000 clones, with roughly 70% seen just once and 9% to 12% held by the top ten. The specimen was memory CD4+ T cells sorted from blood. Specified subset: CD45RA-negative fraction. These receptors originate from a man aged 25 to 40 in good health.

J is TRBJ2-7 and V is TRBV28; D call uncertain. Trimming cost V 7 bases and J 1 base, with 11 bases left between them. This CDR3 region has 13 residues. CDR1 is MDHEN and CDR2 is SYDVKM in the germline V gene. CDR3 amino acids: CASKSRISYEQYF. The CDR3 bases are TGTGCCAGCAAGAGCCGGATATCCTACGAGCAGTACTTC.

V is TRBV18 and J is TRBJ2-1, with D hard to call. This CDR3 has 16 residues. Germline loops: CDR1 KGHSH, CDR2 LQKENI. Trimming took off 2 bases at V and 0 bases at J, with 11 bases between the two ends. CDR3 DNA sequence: TGTGCCAGCTCACCAACCTCCCCCAGCTCCTACAATGAGCAGTTCTTC. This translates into CASSPTSPSSYNEQFF.

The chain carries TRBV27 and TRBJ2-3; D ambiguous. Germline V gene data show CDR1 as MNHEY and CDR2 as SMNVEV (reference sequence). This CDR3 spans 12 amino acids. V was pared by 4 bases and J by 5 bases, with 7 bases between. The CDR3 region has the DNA TGTGCCAGCAGTTCCGAAAGAGATACGCAGTATTTT. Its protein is CASSSERDTQYF.

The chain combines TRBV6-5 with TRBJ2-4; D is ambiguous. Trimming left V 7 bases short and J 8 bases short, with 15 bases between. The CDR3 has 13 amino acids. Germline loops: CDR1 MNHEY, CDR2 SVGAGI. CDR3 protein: CASKPQGWDIQYF. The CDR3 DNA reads TGTGCCAGCAAACCGCAAGGCTGGGACATTCAGTACTTC.

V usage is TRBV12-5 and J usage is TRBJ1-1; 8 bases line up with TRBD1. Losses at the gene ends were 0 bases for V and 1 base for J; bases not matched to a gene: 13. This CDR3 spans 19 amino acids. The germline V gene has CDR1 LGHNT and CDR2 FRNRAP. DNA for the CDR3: TGTGCTAGTGGTTTGGTGAAGGGAGGACAGGGCCTATCGAACACTGAAGCTTTCTTT. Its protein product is CASGLVKGGQGLSNTEAFF.

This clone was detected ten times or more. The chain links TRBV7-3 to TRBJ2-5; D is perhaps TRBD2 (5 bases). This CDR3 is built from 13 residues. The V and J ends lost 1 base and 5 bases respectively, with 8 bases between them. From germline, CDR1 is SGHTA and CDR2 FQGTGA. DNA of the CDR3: TGTGCCAGCAGCTTAAGACGGGGTGAGACCCAGTACTTC. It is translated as CASSLRRGETQYF. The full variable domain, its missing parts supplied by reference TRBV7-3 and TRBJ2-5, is GAGVSQTPSNKVTEKGKYVELRCDPISGHTALYWYRQSLGQGPEFLIYFQGTGAADDSGLPNDRFFAVRPEGSVSTLKIQRTERGDSAVYLCASSLRRGETQYFGPGTRLLVL.

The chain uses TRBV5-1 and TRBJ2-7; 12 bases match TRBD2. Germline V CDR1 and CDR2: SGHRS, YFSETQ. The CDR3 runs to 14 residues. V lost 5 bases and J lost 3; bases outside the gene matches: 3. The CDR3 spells CASRKTSGSYEQYF. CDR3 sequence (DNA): TGCGCCAGCAGGAAGACTAGCGGGAGCTACGAGCAGTACTTC. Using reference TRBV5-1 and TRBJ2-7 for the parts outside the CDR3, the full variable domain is KAGVTQTPRYLIKTRGQQVTLSCSPISGHRSVSWYQQTPGQGLQFLFEYFSETQRNKGNFPGRFSGRQFSNSRSEMNVSTLELGDSALYLCASRKTSGSYEQYFGPGTRLTVT.

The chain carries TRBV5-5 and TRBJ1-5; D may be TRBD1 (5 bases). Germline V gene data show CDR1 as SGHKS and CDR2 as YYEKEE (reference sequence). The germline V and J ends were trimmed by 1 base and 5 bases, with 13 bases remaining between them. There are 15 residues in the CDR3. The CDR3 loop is CASSLIPGGDQPQHF. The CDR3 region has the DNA TGTGCCAGCAGCTTGATCCCGGGGGGGGATCAGCCCCAGCATTTT.

CDR3 nucleotide sequence: TGTGCCAGCTCAAGAGGACTAGCGGGATCGTACACCGGGGAGCTGTTTTTT. Its protein product is CASSRGLAGSYTGELFF. The V gene is TRBV18, the J gene TRBJ2-2; TRBD2 matches at 12 bases. V trimming: 5 bases; J trimming: 3 bases; junction bases outside the gene matches: 7. Germline CDR1 and CDR2: KGHSH and LQKENI. The CDR3 sequence is 17 residues long.